This T cell receptor (beta chain) derives from a study of shared clonotypes between healthy human individuals. On the study more broadly: Per-donor plates numbered three CD4 naive, three CD4 memory, two CD8 naive and one CD8 memory. General study points: Shared clonotypes: 4.5% to 5% naive CD4, around 3.7% naive CD8, about 2.5% memory CD4, under 0.5% memory CD8. Estimated richness values were generally larger in naive subsets than in memory subsets.

The repertoire was sequenced with immunoSEQ multiplex PCR; TCRdb's copy has only in-frame clones and lacks some. The table shows nearly 1 million clones, with around three quarters occurring only once. CDR1 SGHRS and CDR2 YFSETQ come from the germline V gene. With 0 bases removed from V and 2 bases from J, the gap between germline ends came to 8 bases. This CDR3 is 14 amino acids long. As concerns this clone: Its antigen is unknown. Different DNA sequences within this sample yield the same CDR3.

Sequenced input: memory CD4+ T cells sorted from blood. Documented subset: CD45RA-negative fraction. The TCR was taken from a man younger than 30 in good health. V usage is TRBV5-1 and J usage is TRBJ1-1, with D possibly matching TRBD1 (5 bases). The CDR3: CASSLVDRNTEAFF. In DNA, the CDR3 is TGCGCCAGCAGCTTGGTAGACAGAAACACTGAAGCTTTCTTT.